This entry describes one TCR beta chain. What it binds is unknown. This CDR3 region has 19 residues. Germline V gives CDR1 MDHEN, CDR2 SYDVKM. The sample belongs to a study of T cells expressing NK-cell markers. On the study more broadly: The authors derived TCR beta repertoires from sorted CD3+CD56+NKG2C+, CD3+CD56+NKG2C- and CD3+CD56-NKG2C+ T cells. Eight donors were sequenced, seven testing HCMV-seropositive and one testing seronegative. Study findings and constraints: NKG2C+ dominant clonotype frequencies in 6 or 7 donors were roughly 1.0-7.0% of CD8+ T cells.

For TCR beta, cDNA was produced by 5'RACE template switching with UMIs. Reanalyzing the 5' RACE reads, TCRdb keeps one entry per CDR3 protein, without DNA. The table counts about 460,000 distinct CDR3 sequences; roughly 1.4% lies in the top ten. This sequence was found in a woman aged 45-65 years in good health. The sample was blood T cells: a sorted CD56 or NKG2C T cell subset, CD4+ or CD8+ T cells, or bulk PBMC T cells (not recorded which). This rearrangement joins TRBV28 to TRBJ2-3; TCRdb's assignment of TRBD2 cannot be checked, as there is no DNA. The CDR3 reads CASRRSGLAGPEGTDTQYF.